A selection of T cell receptor beta chains follows, all from one sample in a study of blood T cell repertoires in COVID-19. Data came from immunoSEQ multiplex PCR; TCRdb stores just in-frame clones and leaves some out. The sample shows fewer than 80,000 clones, around 80% of them seen only once. The source material was peripheral blood. Receptors were obtained from a man aged 55 to 70 with COVID-19, enrolled during active disease. CDR3s include the opening cysteine and the closing phenylalanine or tryptophan. D genes are given only for firm matches. Only part of the rows carry a size: once, few, many, or a class if the clone is expanded.

clone size	V gene	J gene	D gene	CDR3 protein	CDR3 DNA
-	TRBV5-1	TRBJ2-5	-	CASSGPETGGTQYF	TGCGCCAGCAGCGGTCCGGAGACAGGTGGGACCCAGTACTTC
-	TRBV5-1	TRBJ1-3	TRBD1	CASTTTGNAGNTIYF	TGCGCCAGCACGACGACAGGGAATGCTGGAAACACCATATATTTT
few	TRBV5-1	TRBJ2-5	-	CASSPSRETQYF	TGCGCCAGCAGCCCGTCCCGGGAGACCCAGTACTTC
-	TRBV9	TRBJ2-1	-	CASSVVAVSSYNEQFF	TGTGCCAGCAGCGTAGTTGCGGTGAGCTCCTACAATGAGCAGTTCTTC
-	TRBV2	TRBJ1-2	-	CASSGREGEGYTF	TGTGCCAGCAGTGGACGGGAAGGCGAGGGCTACACCTTC
-	TRBV6-1	TRBJ1-2	-	CASSESLGYTF	TGTGCCAGCAGTGAATCCCTGGGCTACACCTTC
-	TRBV9	TRBJ2-1	TRBD2	CATSPGGDSWNEQFF	TGTGCCACATCCCCGGGGGGAGATAGTTGGAATGAGCAGTTCTTC
few	TRBV2	TRBJ2-2	-	CASSATTLNTGELFF	TGTGCCAGCAGTGCTACGACTCTGAACACCGGGGAGCTGTTTTTT
-	TRBV6-5	TRBJ2-7	-	CASGLPGSYEQYF	TGTGCCAGCGGGCTACCGGGGTCCTACGAGCAGTACTTC
-	TRBV11-2	TRBJ2-7	TRBD1	CASSLDQGAYEQYF	TGTGCCAGCAGCTTAGATCAGGGGGCCTACGAGCAGTACTTC
-	TRBV6-5	TRBJ2-4	TRBD1	CASRRGTVSNIQYF	TGTGCCAGCAGACGTGGGACAGTTAGTAACATTCAGTACTTC
-	TRBV29-1	TRBJ2-2	TRBD1	CSVARQGETGELFF	TGCAGCGTTGCCCGACAGGGGGAGACCGGGGAGCTGTTTTTT
few	TRBV27	TRBJ1-2	TRBD1	CASSYGTGAYGYTF	TGTGCCAGCAGTTATGGGACAGGGGCCTATGGCTACACCTTC
-	TRBV11-2	TRBJ2-7	TRBD1	CASSFTGQASYEQYF	TGTGCCAGCAGCTTTACCGGACAGGCCTCCTACGAGCAGTACTTC
-	TRBV5-1	TRBJ2-5	TRBD1	CASSLQGAGETQYF	TGCGCCAGCAGCTTGCAGGGGGCGGGAGAGACCCAGTACTTC